Listed below are T cell receptor beta chains from one sample, sequenced in a study of graft-versus-host responses after intestinal transplantation. Which antigens these TCRs recognize remains unknown. TCRdb's copy holds only in-frame clones and misses some; the assay was immunoSEQ multiplex PCR. The sample lists some 110,000 clones; about 92% were seen once. Specimen: unstimulated CD8+ T cells sorted from spleen or lymph node cells, collected before transplant. Every receptor here comes from a human donor who was the organ donor for an intestinal transplant. The CDR3 runs from the conserved cysteine through the conserved F or W. Fields, in order: J gene, clone size, D gene, V gene, CDR3 protein, CDR3 DNA. D genes are given only for firm matches. Some rows have no size entry. The others give once, few or many, or a class for an expanded clone.

TRBJ1-2	-	-	TRBV4-1	CASTQVVGEGAYGYTF	TGCGCCAGCACCCAAGTCGTTGGCGAGGGAGCCTATGGCTACACCTTC
TRBJ1-4	few	TRBD1	TRBV28	CAGGTAGEKLFF	TGTGCCGGAGGGACAGCAGGCGAAAAACTGTTTTTT
TRBJ2-7	-	TRBD2	TRBV4-1	CASSNPKDGREVREQYF	TGCGCCAGCAGCAACCCCAAAGATGGGCGGGAGGTTCGCGAGCAGTACTTC
TRBJ1-4	once	TRBD1	TRBV28	CASRHIQGDRDNEKLFF	TGTGCCAGCAGACACATACAGGGGGACCGTGATAATGAAAAACTGTTTTTT
TRBJ2-2	-	TRBD2	TRBV4-1	CASSLLAGDTGELFF	TGCGCCAGCAGCCTCTTAGCGGGAGACACCGGGGAGCTGTTTTTT
TRBJ2-5	-	TRBD2	TRBV5-1	CASSLRAGGGETQYF	TGCGCCAGCAGCTTGAGAGCGGGAGGCGGGGAGACCCAGTACTTC
TRBJ1-2	-	-	TRBV4-1	CASSQHPRPTYGYTF	TGCGCCAGCAGCCAACACCCCCGGCCAACTTATGGCTACACCTTC
TRBJ2-5	-	-	TRBV5-1	CASSHGPVLAQYF	TGCGCCAGCAGCCACGGACCCGTTTTGGCCCAGTACTTC
TRBJ1-3	-	-	TRBV9	CASSPGQVSGNTIYF	TGTGCCAGCAGTCCTGGACAAGTCTCTGGAAACACCATATATTTT
TRBJ2-3	-	-	TRBV7-2	CASSLAQGSTDTQYF	TGTGCCAGCAGCTTAGCGCAGGGGTCGACAGATACGCAGTATTTT
TRBJ2-7	-	-	TRBV7-2	CASSLDRFLTYEQYF	TGTGCCAGCAGCTTAGATCGATTCCTCACCTACGAGCAGTACTTC
TRBJ2-2	-	-	TRBV29-1	CSVQAANTGELFF	TGCAGCGTTCAGGCTGCGAACACCGGGGAGCTGTTTTTT
TRBJ2-5	-	-	TRBV23-1	CASSRTTGSQETQYF	TGCGCCAGCAGTCGAACTACAGGGTCGCAAGAGACCCAGTACTTC
TRBJ1-1	-	-	TRBV27	CASTSRGTNTEAFF	TGTGCCAGCACCTCCCGGGGGACGAACACTGAAGCTTTCTTT
TRBJ1-4	-	-	TRBV27	CASGLGEKLFF	TGTGCCAGCGGATTGGGTGAAAAACTGTTTTTT
TRBJ1-1	-	-	TRBV9	CASNPTGGPNTEAFF	TGTGCCAGCAACCCGACCGGCGGGCCGAACACTGAAGCTTTCTTT
TRBJ2-2	once	TRBD1	TRBV7-9	CASSSPGQGLNTGELFF	TGTGCCAGCAGCTCGCCGGGACAGGGACTGAACACCGGGGAGCTGTTTTTT
TRBJ1-1	-	-	TRBV11-2	CASIQQGGHTEAFF	TGTGCCAGCATCCAACAGGGAGGACACACTGAAGCTTTCTTT
TRBJ2-1	-	-	TRBV6-5	CASSYDQGSSYNEQFF	TGTGCCAGCAGTTACGATCAGGGCAGCTCCTACAATGAGCAGTTCTTC
TRBJ2-3	once	-	TRBV2	CASSEPGGDTQYF	TGTGCCAGCAGTGAACCCGGGGGAGATACGCAGTATTTT
TRBJ2-3	-	-	TRBV4-2	CASSQPAPVFSAHSTDTQYF	TGTGCCAGCAGCCAACCCGCTCCCGTCTTTAGCGCTCATAGCACAGATACGCAGTATTTT
TRBJ2-3	-	-	TRBV6-1	CASSEVVRNTQYF	TGTGCCAGCAGTGAAGTCGTGAGAAATACGCAGTATTTT
TRBJ2-7	once	-	TRBV2	CASSEVVVDSRYEQYF	TGTGCCAGCAGTGAAGTTGTTGTGGACTCCCGGTACGAGCAGTACTTC
TRBJ2-1	-	TRBD2	TRBV7-7	CASSPGTSGILGEQFF	TGTGCCAGCAGCCCCGGGACTAGCGGGATATTGGGTGAGCAGTTCTTC
TRBJ1-1	-	TRBD1	TRBV18	CASSPYGQGMNTEAFF	TGTGCCAGCTCACCGTACGGACAGGGGATGAACACTGAAGCTTTCTTT
TRBJ2-7	-	TRBD2	TRBV5-6	CASSPGTSVFEQYF	TGTGCCAGCAGCCCCGGGACTAGCGTCTTCGAGCAGTACTTC
TRBJ1-2	-	-	TRBV7-8	CASSLGRGGGGYTF	TGTGCCAGCAGCTTAGGGAGGGGCGGAGGCGGCTACACCTTC
TRBJ2-7	few	TRBD1	TRBV6-5	CASSPGTGNYEQYF	TGTGCCAGCAGTCCCGGGACAGGGAACTACGAGCAGTACTTC
TRBJ2-7	-	-	TRBV11-2	CASSFPTALNPYEQYF	TGTGCCAGCAGCTTTCCGACAGCCTTGAACCCCTACGAGCAGTACTTC
TRBJ1-4	-	-	TRBV5-1	CASSLSTGGGEKLFF	TGCGCCAGCAGCTTGTCTACGGGGGGCGGTGAAAAACTGTTTTTT
TRBJ2-1	-	-	TRBV30	CGLQGHGEQFF	TGTGGCCTACAGGGTCACGGTGAGCAGTTCTTC
TRBJ2-2	-	TRBD1	TRBV6-1	CASRYRGNTGELFF	TGTGCCAGCAGGTACAGGGGGAACACCGGGGAGCTGTTTTTT
TRBJ2-3	-	-	TRBV7-2	CASSWTSGRTDTQYF	TGTGCCAGCAGCTGGACGTCGGGGCGCACAGATACGCAGTATTTT
TRBJ1-1	-	-	TRBV5-5	CASRPDEGLGAEAFF	TGTGCCAGCAGACCCGACGAGGGACTTGGCGCTGAAGCTTTCTTT
TRBJ2-7	-	-	TRBV27	CASRDRGAYEQYF	TGTGCCAGCAGGGATAGGGGCGCCTACGAGCAGTACTTC
TRBJ1-2	-	-	TRBV19	CASTPWDNSDGYTF	TGTGCCAGTACCCCTTGGGACAATTCGGATGGCTACACCTTC
TRBJ2-7	-	TRBD1	TRBV27	CASSINRGWEQYF	TGTGCCAGCAGTATAAACAGGGGGTGGGAGCAGTACTTC
TRBJ1-1	-	-	TRBV5-1	CASSLRDSNTEAFF	TGCGCCAGCAGCCTCCGGGACTCGAACACTGAAGCTTTCTTT
TRBJ2-3	-	-	TRBV7-2	CASSMGTQPGTDTQYF	TGTGCCAGCAGCATGGGGACCCAGCCCGGCACAGATACGCAGTATTTT
TRBJ1-1	-	-	TRBV10-3	CAISEIGGTEAFF	TGTGCCATCAGTGAAATAGGGGGCACTGAAGCTTTCTTT
TRBJ2-7	-	TRBD1	TRBV4-1	CASSLSTGGAYEQYF	TGCGCCAGCAGCCTCTCGACAGGGGGCGCGTACGAGCAGTACTTC